Below, one TCR beta chain is given with its context. The data stem from a study of blood T cell repertoires in COVID-19. Overall study: Acute and convalescent COVID-19 specimens originated in the United States, Italy and Spain.

Sequencing was performed with immunoSEQ multiplex PCR; in TCRdb, only in-frame clones are kept and a portion is missing. Of some 48,000 clones detected, 80% to 90% appear once; the ten largest clones hold under 3%. This CDR3 comprises 11 residues. V was cut by 4 bases and J by 1 base, with 4 bases left in between. In germline, CDR1 is DFQATT, CDR2 SNEGSKA (reference sequence). The V call is TRBV20-1, the J call TRBJ1-1; no definite D call. The specimen was peripheral blood. The origin of this receptor is an elderly woman with acute or convalescent COVID-19. The CDR3 DNA reads as TGCAGTGCTAAGCCGAACACTGAAGCTTTCTTT. It translates to CSAKPNTEAFF.